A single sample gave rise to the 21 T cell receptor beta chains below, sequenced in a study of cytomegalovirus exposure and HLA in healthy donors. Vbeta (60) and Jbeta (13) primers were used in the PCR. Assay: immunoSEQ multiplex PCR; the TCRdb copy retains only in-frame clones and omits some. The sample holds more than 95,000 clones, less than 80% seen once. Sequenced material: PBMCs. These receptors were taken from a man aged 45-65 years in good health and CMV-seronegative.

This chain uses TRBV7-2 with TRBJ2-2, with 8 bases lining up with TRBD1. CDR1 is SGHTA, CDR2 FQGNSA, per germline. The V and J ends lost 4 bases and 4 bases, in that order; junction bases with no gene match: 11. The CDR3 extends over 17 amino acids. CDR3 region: CASSSYSQGAVTGELFF. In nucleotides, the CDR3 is TGTGCCAGCAGCTCATATTCGCAGGGGGCTGTCACCGGGGAGCTGTTTTTT.

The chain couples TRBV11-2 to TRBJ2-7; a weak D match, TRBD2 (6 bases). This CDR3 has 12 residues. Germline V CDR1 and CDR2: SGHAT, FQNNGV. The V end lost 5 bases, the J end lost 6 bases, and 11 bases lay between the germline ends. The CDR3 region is CASSRDGGEQYF. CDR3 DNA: TGTGCCAGCAGCCGAGACGGGGGCGAGCAGTACTTC.

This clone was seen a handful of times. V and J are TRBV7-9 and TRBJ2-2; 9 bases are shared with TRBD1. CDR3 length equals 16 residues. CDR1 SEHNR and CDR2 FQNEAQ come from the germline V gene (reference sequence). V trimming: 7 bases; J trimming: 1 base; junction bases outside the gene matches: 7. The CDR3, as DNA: TGTGCCAGCACCCCAGGACAGGGGCTGAACACCGGGGAGCTGTTTTTT. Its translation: CASTPGQGLNTGELFF.

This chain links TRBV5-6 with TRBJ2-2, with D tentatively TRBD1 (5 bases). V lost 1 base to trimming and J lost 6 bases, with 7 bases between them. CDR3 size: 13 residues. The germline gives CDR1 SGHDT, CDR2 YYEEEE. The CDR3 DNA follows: TGTGCCAGCAGCTTGCAGGGTGCCGGGGAGCTGTTTTTT. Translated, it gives CASSLQGAGELFF.

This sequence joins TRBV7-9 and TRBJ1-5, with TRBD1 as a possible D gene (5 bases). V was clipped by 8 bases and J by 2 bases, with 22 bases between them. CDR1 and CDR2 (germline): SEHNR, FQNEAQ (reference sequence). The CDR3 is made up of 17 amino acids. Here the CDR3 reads CASGAGEGQGGNQPQHF. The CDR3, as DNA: TGTGCCAGCGGGGCCGGGGAGGGGCAGGGAGGCAATCAGCCCCAGCATTTT.

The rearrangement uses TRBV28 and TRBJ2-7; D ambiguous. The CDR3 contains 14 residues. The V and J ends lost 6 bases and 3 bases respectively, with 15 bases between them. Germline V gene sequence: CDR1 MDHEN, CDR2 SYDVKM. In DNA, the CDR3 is TGTGCCAGCAGCCGCCGGGTAGGCCGCTACGAGCAGTACGTC. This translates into CASSRRVGRYEQYV.

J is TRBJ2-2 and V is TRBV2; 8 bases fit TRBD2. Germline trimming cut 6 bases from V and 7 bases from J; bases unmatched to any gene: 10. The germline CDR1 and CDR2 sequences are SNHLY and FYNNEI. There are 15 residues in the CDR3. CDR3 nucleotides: TGTGCCAGCAGACCTTCGGTAGCGGGGTTCGGGGAGCTGTTTTTT. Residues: CASRPSVAGFGELFF.

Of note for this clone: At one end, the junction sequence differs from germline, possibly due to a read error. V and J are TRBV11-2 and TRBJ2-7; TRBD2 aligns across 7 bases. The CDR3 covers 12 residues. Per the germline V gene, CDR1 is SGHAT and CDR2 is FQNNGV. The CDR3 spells CASSYRGRRKDF. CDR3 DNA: TGTGCCAGCAGCTACCGCGGGAGACGAAAGGACTTC.

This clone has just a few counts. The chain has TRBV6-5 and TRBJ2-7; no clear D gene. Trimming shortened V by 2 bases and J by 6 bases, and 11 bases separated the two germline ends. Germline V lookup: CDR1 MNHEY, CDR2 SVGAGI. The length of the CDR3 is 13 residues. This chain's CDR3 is CASSYTVGREQYF. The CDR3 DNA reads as TGTGCCAGCAGTTACACGGTGGGCCGCGAGCAGTACTTC.

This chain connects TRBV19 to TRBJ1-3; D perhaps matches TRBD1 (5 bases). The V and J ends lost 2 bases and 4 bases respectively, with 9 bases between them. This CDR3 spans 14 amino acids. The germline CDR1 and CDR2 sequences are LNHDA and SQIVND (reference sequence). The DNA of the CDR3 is TGTGCCAGTAGTATATACAGGACAGGAAACACCATATATTTT. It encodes CASSIYRTGNTIYF.

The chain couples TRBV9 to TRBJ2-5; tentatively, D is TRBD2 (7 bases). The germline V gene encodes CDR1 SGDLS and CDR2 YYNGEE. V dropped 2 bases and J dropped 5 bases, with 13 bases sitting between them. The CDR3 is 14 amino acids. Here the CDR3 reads CASSVEGGSETQYF. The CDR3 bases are TGTGCCAGCAGCGTTGAGGGGGGGTCGGAGACCCAGTACTTC.

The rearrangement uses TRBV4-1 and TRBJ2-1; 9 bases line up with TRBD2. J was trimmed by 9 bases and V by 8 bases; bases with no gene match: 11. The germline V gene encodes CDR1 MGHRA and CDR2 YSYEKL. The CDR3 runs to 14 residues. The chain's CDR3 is CASGPGTSRGEQFF. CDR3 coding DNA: TGCGCCAGCGGTCCCGGGACTAGCCGGGGTGAGCAGTTCTTC.

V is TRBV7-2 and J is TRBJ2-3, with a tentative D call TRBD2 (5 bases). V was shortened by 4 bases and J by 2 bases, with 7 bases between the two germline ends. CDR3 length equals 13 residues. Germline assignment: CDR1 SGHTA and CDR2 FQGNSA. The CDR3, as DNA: TGTGCCAGCAGCTCGGGGTACACAGATACGCAGTATTTT. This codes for CASSSGYTDTQYF.

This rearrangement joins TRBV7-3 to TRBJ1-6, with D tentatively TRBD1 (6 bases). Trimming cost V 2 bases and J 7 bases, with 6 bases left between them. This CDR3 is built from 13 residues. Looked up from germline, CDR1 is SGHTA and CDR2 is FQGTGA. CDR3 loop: CASSLGQNSPLHF. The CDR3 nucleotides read TGTGCCAGCAGCTTAGGACAGAATTCACCCCTCCACTTT.

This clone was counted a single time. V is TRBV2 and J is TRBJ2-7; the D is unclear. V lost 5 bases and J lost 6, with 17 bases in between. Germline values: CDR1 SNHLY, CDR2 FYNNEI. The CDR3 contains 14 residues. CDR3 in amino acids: CASSPENSFAEQYF. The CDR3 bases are TGTGCCAGCAGTCCTGAAAATAGCTTCGCCGAGCAGTACTTC.

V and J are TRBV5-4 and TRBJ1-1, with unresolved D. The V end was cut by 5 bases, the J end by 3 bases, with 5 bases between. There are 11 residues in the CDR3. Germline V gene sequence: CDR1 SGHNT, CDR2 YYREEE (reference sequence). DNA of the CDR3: TGTGCCAGCAGGGCGGACACTGAAGCTTTCTTT. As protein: CASRADTEAFF.

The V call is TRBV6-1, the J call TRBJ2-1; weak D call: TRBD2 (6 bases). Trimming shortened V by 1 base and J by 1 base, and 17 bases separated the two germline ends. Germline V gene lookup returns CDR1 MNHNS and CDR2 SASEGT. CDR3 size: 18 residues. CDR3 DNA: TGTGCCAGCAGTGAAGGGCCAGGCGGCGGGATTTCCTACAATGAGCAGTTCTTC. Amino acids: CASSEGPGGGISYNEQFF.

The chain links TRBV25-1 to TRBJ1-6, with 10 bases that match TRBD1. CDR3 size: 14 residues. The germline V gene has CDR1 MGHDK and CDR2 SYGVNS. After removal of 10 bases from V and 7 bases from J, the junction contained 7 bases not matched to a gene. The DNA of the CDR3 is TGTGCCACTCAACCGGGACAGGGGAATTCACCCCTCCACTTT. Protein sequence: CATQPGQGNSPLHF.

CDR3 sequence reads: CAWSVRRGGSYEQYF. CDR3 bases: TGTGCCTGGAGTGTCCGGAGGGGCGGCTCCTACGAGCAGTACTTC. This chain links TRBV30 with TRBJ2-7, with TRBD2 as a possible D gene (6 bases). Germline loops: CDR1 GTSNPN, CDR2 SVGIG (reference sequence). V was shortened by 0 bases and J by 0 bases, with 12 bases between the two germline ends. The length of the CDR3 is 15 residues.

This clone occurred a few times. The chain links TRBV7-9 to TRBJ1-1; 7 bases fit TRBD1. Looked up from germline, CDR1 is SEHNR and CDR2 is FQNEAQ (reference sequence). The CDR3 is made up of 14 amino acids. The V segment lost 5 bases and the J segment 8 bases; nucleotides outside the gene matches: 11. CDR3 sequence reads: CASSPPGKGAEAFF. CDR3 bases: TGTGCCAGCAGCCCCCCGGGTAAGGGGGCGGAAGCTTTCTTT.

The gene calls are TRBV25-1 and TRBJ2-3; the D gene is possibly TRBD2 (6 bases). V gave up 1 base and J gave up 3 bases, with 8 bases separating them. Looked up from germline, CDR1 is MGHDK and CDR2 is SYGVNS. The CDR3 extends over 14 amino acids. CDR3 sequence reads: CASSEFGGTDTQYF. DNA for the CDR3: TGTGCCAGCAGTGAATTCGGGGGAACAGATACGCAGTATTTT.